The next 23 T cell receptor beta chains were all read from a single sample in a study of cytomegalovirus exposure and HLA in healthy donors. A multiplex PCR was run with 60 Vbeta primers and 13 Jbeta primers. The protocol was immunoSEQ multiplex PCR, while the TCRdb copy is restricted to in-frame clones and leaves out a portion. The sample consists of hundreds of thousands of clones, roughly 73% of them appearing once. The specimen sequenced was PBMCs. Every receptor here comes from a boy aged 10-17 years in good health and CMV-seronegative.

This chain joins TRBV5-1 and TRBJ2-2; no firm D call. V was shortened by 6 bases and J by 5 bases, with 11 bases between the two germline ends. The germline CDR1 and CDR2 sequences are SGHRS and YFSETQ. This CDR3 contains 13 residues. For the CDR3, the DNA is TGCGCCAGCAATCCAGGCCGGACCGGGGAGCTGTTTTTT. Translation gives CASNPGRTGELFF.

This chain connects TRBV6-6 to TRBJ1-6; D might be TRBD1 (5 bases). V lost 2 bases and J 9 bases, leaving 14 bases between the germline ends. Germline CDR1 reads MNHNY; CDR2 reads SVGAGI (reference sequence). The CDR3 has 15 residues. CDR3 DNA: TGTGCCAGCAGTTACACCTCGGGGGAGGCTTCACCCCTCCACTTT. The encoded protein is CASSYTSGEASPLHF.

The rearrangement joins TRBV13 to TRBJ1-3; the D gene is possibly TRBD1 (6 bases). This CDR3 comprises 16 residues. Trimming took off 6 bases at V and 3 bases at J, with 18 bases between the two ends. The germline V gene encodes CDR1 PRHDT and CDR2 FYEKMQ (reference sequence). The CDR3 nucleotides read TGTGCCAGCAGTATTAGCCCAGGGGCGAATGGAAACACCATATATTTT. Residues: CASSISPGANGNTIYF.

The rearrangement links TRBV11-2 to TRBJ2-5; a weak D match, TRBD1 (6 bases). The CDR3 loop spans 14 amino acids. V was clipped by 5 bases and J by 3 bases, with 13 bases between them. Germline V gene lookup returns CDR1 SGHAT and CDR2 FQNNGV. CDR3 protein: CASSGGQPKETQYF. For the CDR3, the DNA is TGTGCCAGCAGCGGGGGCCAGCCGAAAGAGACCCAGTACTTC.

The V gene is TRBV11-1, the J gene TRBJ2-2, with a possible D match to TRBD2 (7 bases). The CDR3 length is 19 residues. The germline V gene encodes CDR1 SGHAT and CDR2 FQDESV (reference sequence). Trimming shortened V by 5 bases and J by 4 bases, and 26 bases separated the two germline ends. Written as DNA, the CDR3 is TGTGCCAGCAGCCACCCCATGCGGGGGCCCCGAACCACCACCGGGGAGCTGTTTTTT. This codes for CASSHPMRGPRTTTGELFF.

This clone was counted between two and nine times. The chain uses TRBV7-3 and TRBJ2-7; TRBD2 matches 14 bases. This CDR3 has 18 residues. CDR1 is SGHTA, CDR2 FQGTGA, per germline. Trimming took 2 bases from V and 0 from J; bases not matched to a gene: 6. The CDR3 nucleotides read TGTGCCAGCAGCTTACAAGGACTAGCGGGGGGCTACTCCTACGAGCAGTACTTC. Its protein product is CASSLQGLAGGYSYEQYF.

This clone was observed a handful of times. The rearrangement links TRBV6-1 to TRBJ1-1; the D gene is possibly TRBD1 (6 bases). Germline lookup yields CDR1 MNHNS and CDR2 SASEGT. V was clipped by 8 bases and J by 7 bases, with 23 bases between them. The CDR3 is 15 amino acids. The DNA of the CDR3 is TGTGCCAGCCCTGGAGCTGGACAGTTTAGGGGTGAAGCTTTCTTT. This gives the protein CASPGAGQFRGEAFF.

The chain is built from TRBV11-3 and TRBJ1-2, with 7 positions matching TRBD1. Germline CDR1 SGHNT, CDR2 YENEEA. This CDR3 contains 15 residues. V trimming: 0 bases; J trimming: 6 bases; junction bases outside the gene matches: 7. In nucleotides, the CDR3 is TGTGCCAGCAGCTTAGATCGGGGACAGCTGGATGGCTACACCTTC. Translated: CASSLDRGQLDGYTF.

The CDR3 is CASSGTGAAGELFF. CDR3 sequence (DNA): TGTGCCAGCAGCGGGACAGGGGCGGCCGGGGAGCTGTTTTTT. V usage is TRBV9 and J usage is TRBJ2-2; 9 nucleotides agree with TRBD1. Germline trimming cut 3 bases from V and 6 bases from J; bases unmatched to any gene: 3. In germline, CDR1 is SGDLS, CDR2 YYNGEE. The CDR3 is made up of 14 amino acids. The full variable domain, rest sourced from reference TRBV9 and TRBJ2-2, is DSGVTQTPKHLITATGQRVTLRCSPRSGDLSVYWYQQSLDQGLQFLIQYYNGEERAKGNILERFSAQQFPDLHSELNLSSLELGDSALYFCASSGTGAAGELFFGEGSRLTVL.

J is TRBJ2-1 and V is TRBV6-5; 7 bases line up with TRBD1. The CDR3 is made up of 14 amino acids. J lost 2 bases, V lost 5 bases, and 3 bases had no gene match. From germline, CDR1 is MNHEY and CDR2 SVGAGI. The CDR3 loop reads CASSIQGAYNEQFF. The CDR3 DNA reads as TGTGCCAGCAGTATCCAGGGGGCCTACAATGAGCAGTTCTTC.

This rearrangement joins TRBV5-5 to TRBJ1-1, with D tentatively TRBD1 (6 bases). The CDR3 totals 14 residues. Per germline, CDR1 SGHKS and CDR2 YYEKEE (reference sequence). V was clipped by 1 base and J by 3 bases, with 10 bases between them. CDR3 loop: CASSLTGIDTEAFF. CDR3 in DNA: TGTGCCAGCAGCTTGACAGGGATTGACACTGAAGCTTTCTTT. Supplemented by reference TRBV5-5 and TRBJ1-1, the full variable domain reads DAGVTQSPTHLIKTRGQQVTLRCSPISGHKSVSWYQQVLGQGPQFIFQYYEKEERGRGNFPDRFSARQFPNYSSELNVNALLLGDSALYLCASSLTGIDTEAFFGQGTRLTVV.

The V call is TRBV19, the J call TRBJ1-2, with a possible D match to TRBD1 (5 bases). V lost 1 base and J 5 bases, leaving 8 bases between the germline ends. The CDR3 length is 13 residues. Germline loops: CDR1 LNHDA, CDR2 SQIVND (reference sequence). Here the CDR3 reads CASSIASGYGYTF. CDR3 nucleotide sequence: TGTGCCAGTAGTATAGCTTCAGGGTATGGCTACACCTTC.

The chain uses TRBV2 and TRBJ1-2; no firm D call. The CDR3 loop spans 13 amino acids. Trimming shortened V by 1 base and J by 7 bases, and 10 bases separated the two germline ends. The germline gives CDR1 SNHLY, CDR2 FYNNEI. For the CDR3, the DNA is TGTGCCAGCAGTGAAGATAATTCGGGTGGCTACACCTTC. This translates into CASSEDNSGGYTF.

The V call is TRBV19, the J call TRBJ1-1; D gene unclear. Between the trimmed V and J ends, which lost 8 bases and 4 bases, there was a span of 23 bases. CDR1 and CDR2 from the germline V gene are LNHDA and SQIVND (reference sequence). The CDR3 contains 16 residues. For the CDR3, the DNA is TGTGCCAGTCCCAAAAGGCCCGGGGATAAGGGCACTGAAGCTTTCTTT. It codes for CASPKRPGDKGTEAFF.

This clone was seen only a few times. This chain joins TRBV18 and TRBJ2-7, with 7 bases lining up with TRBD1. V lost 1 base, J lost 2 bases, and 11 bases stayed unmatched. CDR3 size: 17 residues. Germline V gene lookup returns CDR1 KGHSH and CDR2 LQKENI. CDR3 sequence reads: CASSPRSNRGQTYEQYF. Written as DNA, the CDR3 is TGTGCCAGCTCACCACGATCTAACAGGGGACAAACCTACGAGCAGTACTTC.

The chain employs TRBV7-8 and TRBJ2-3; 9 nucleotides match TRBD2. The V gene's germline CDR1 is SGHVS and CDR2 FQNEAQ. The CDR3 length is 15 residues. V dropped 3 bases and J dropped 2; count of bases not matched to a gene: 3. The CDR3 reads CASSLSGRNTDTQYF. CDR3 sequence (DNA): TGTGCCAGCAGCTTGAGCGGGAGGAACACAGATACGCAGTATTTT.

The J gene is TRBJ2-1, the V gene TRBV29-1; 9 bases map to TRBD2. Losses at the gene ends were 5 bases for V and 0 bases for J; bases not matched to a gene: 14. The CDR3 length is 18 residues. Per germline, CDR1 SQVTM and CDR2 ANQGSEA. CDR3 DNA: TGCAGCGTTCGTAGTACCCGCGGGAGGGATTTCTCCTACAATGAGCAGTTCTTC. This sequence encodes CSVRSTRGRDFSYNEQFF.

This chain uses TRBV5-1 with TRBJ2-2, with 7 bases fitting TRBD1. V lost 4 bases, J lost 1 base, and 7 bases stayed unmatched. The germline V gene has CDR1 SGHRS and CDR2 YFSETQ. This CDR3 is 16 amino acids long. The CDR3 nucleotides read TGCGCCAGCAGCCAAGACAGGGTGGAGAACACCGGGGAGCTGTTTTTT. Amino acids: CASSQDRVENTGELFF.

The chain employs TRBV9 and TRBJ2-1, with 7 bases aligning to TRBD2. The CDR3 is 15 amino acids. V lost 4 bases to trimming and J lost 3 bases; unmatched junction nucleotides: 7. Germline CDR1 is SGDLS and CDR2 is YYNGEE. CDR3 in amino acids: CASSSKGGLYNEQFF. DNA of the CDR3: TGTGCCAGCAGCTCTAAGGGAGGGCTCTACAATGAGCAGTTCTTC.

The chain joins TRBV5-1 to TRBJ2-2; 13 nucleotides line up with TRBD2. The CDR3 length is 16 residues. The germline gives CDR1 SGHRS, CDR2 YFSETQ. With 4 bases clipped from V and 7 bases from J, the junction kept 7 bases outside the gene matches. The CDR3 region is CASSPGLAGVGGELFF. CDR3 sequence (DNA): TGCGCCAGCAGCCCCGGACTAGCGGGAGTGGGCGGGGAGCTGTTTTTT.

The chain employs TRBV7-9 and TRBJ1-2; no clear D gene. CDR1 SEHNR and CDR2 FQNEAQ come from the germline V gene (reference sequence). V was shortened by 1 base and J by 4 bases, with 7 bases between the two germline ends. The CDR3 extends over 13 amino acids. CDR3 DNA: TGTGCCAGCAGCTTAGAATCCGGCTATGGCTACACCTTC. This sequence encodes CASSLESGYGYTF.

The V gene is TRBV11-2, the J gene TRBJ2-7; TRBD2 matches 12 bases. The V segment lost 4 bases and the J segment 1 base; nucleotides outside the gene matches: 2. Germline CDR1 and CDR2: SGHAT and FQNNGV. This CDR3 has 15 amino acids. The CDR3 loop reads CASSSLAGGSYEQYF. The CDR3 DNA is TGTGCCAGCAGCTCACTAGCGGGAGGTTCCTACGAGCAGTACTTC. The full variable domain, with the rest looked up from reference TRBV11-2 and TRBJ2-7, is EAGVAQSPRYKIIEKRQSVAFWCNPISGHATLYWYQQILGQGPKLLIQFQNNGVVDDSQLPKDRFSAERLKGVDSTLKIQPAKLEDSAVYLCASSSLAGGSYEQYFGPGTRLTVT.

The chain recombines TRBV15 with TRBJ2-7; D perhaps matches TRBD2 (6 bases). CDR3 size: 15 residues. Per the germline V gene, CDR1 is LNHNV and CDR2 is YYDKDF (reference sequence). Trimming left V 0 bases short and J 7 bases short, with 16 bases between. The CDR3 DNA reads TGTGCCACCAGCAGAGATATAGCGGAGCGTGGTGAGCAGTACTTC. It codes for CATSRDIAERGEQYF. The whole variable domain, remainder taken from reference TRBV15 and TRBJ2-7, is DAMVIQNPRYQVTQFGKPVTLSCSQTLNHNVMYWYQQKSSQAPKLLFHYYDKDFNNEADTPDNFQSRRPNTSFCFLDIRSPGLGDTAMYLCATSRDIAERGEQYFGPGTRLTVT.